Each of the 27 T cell receptor beta chains below was sequenced from the same sample in a study of cytomegalovirus exposure and HLA in healthy donors. The PCR contained 60 Vbeta and 13 Jbeta primers. Method: immunoSEQ multiplex PCR; TCRdb's copy keeps in-frame clones and lacks some. The sample records about 160,000 clones, 82% being singletons. Sequenced material: PBMCs. The receptors derive from a girl between 5 and 17 years old in good health and CMV-seropositive.

The chain recombines TRBV27 with TRBJ1-4, with 7 positions matching TRBD1. CDR1 and CDR2 from the germline V gene are MNHEY and SMNVEV (reference sequence). V lost 5 bases and J lost 8; bases outside the gene matches: 2. This CDR3 region has 12 residues. This CDR3 reads CASSVTGEKLFF. The CDR3 coding sequence is TGTGCCAGCAGTGTGACAGGGGAAAAACTGTTTTTT. Full variable domain (missing parts from reference TRBV27 and TRBJ1-4): EAQVTQNPRYLITVTGKKLTVTCSQNMNHEYMSWYRQDPGLGLRQIYYSMNVEVTDKGDVPEGYKVSRKEKRNFPLILESPSPNQTSLYFCASSVTGEKLFFGSGTQLSVL.

The chain combines TRBV11-3 with TRBJ2-3; possibly TRBD2 for D (6 bases). Germline CDR1 is SGHNT and CDR2 is YENEEA. V gave up 5 bases and J gave up 2 bases, with 17 bases separating them. CDR3 length: 16 residues. Written as DNA, the CDR3 is TGTGCCAGCAGCCCCCGAGCGGGCCCATACACAGATACGCAGTATTTT. This sequence encodes CASSPRAGPYTDTQYF.

The gene calls are TRBV11-2 and TRBJ1-2; 8 bases fit TRBD1. With V trimmed by 2 bases and J by 8 bases, 7 bases remained unmatched. CDR3 length equals 14 residues. CDR1 and CDR2 (germline): SGHAT, FQNNGV. This CDR3 is CASSLTRTGNGYTF. The CDR3, as DNA: TGTGCCAGCAGCTTAACCCGGACAGGGAACGGCTACACCTTC.

The rearrangement joins TRBV7-2 to TRBJ2-7; 8 bases align to TRBD2. This CDR3 spans 15 amino acids. Per germline, CDR1 SGHTA and CDR2 FQGNSA. V shed 5 bases, J shed 1 base, and the junction held 7 bases outside the gene matches. The CDR3 here is CASSRGLASSYEQYF. The CDR3 DNA follows: TGTGCCAGCAGCCGTGGACTAGCAAGTTCCTACGAGCAGTACTTC.

In this sample, this clone turned up once. V usage is TRBV7-6 and J usage is TRBJ1-2, with 7 bases fitting TRBD1. The CDR3 is 14 amino acids. Germline CDR1 and CDR2: SGHVS and FNYEAQ. J lost 4 bases, V lost 1 base, and 3 bases had no gene match. In DNA form, the CDR3 reads TGTGCCAGCAGCTTAGATAGGACAGGCTATGGCTACACCTTC. It is translated as CASSLDRTGYGYTF.

The CDR3 coding sequence is TGCAGCATCGGGGGGGGTTTGGGAAGACTGAACACTGAAGCTTTCTTT. Its protein is CSIGGGLGRLNTEAFF. V is TRBV29-1 and J is TRBJ1-1; D is perhaps TRBD1 (5 bases). Germline V lookup: CDR1 SQVTM, CDR2 ANQGSEA. Trimming stripped 8 bases from V and 0 bases from J, with 22 bases between. The CDR3 loop spans 16 amino acids.

CDR3 region: CASTTSGYNEQFF. The CDR3 DNA reads TGCGCCAGCACGACTAGCGGGTACAATGAGCAGTTCTTC. The J gene is TRBJ2-1, the V gene TRBV5-1; 10 bases match TRBD2. With 6 bases clipped from V and 4 bases from J, the junction kept 1 base outside the gene matches. Germline V CDR1 and CDR2: SGHRS, YFSETQ. This CDR3 is built from 13 residues.

This clone appeared a few times. This chain uses TRBV5-4 with TRBJ2-7, with TRBD1 matching over 11 bases. The CDR3 consists of 18 residues. CDR1 is SGHNT and CDR2 is YYREEE in the germline V gene (reference sequence). V was clipped by 3 bases and J by 1 base; unmatched bases: 12. The CDR3 DNA reads as TGTGCCAGCAGCTCCAAGGTTGGGACAGGGGGAAATTCCTACGAGCAGTACTTC. Translated: CASSSKVGTGGNSYEQYF.

The V gene is TRBV29-1, the J gene TRBJ2-4, with D possibly TRBD2 on 6 matching bases. V dropped 7 bases and J dropped 7 bases, with 17 bases sitting between them. The CDR3 runs to 13 residues. Germline-derived CDR1 and CDR2 are SQVTM and ANQGSEA. This chain's CDR3 is CSGRALSSNIQYF. CDR3 bases: TGCAGCGGGAGGGCCTTGAGCAGTAACATTCAGTACTTC.

J is TRBJ2-7 and V is TRBV10-3; 7 bases fit TRBD1. This CDR3 comprises 14 residues. Germline CDR1 ENHRY, CDR2 SYGVKD. J was trimmed by 6 bases and V by 0 bases; bases with no gene match: 5. The CDR3 nucleotides are TGTGCCATCAGTGAGTCACGGGACAGAAGCGAGCAGTACTTC. As protein: CAISESRDRSEQYF.

The chain carries TRBV9 and TRBJ1-2; the D is unclear. The CDR3 contains 13 residues. Trimming stripped 0 bases from V and 6 bases from J, with 9 bases between. From germline, CDR1 is SGDLS and CDR2 YYNGEE. CDR3 residues: CASSVGAGNGYTF. The DNA of the CDR3 is TGTGCCAGCAGCGTAGGGGCAGGAAATGGCTACACCTTC.

The V gene is TRBV5-6, the J gene TRBJ1-1; D not certain. The CDR3 sequence is 15 residues long. Germline V gives CDR1 SGHDT, CDR2 YYEEEE. The V end was cut by 1 base, the J end by 6 bases, with 16 bases between. CDR3 DNA sequence: TGTGCCAGCAGCTTGAAATCCCGGGGAGTCCCTGAAGCTTTCTTT. It is translated as CASSLKSRGVPEAFF.

V is TRBV29-1 and J is TRBJ1-2; TRBD1 matches 8 bases. With V trimmed by 2 bases and J by 5 bases, 16 bases remained unmatched. This CDR3 is 17 amino acids long. CDR1 and CDR2 from the germline V gene are SQVTM and ANQGSEA. CDR3 in DNA: TGCAGCGTTGAAATGGGCTCGAATACAGGGGGATTTTATGGCTACACCTTC. Encoded protein: CSVEMGSNTGGFYGYTF.

The sample holds one count of this clone. This chain uses TRBV5-1 with TRBJ2-1; TRBD1 agrees at 7 bases. The CDR3 contains 15 residues. Germline CDR1 reads SGHRS; CDR2 reads YFSETQ. The trim removed 0 bases at V and 4 bases at J, leaving 4 bases unmatched. The CDR3 DNA reads TGCGCCAGCAGCTTGGAGGGGGCCGGGTACAATGAGCAGTTCTTC. Encoded protein: CASSLEGAGYNEQFF.

The rearrangement joins TRBV4-3 to TRBJ1-2; D gene uncertain. The CDR3 runs to 12 residues. The V and J ends lost 3 bases and 1 base respectively, with 3 bases between them. Looked up from germline, CDR1 is LGHNA and CDR2 is YSLEER. The CDR3 region is CASSQSNYGYTF. The CDR3 region has the DNA TGCGCCAGCAGCCAGAGTAACTATGGCTACACCTTC.

The rearrangement links TRBV7-9 to TRBJ2-1; 8 bases fit TRBD2. Germline assignment: CDR1 SEHNR and CDR2 FQNEAQ (reference sequence). CDR3 length: 16 residues. V dropped 5 bases and J dropped 8; count of bases not matched to a gene: 14. DNA for the CDR3: TGTGCCAGCAGCCCCTACTTGGCGGGGGGTTTATATGAGCAGTTCTTC. It specifies CASSPYLAGGLYEQFF.

The chain carries TRBV6-5 and TRBJ2-7; a weak D match, TRBD1 (5 bases). CDR3 size: 12 residues. V was shortened by 6 bases and J by 3 bases, with 9 bases between the two germline ends. Germline V gene data show CDR1 as MNHEY and CDR2 as SVGAGI. The CDR3 nucleotides are TGTGCCAGCAGCCCAGGGAACTACGAGCAGTACTTC. It translates to CASSPGNYEQYF.

V usage is TRBV7-9 and J usage is TRBJ2-2; 7 bases align to TRBD1. The germline CDR1 and CDR2 sequences are SEHNR and FQNEAQ (reference sequence). The trim removed 1 base at V and 6 bases at J, leaving 5 bases unmatched. The CDR3 is 15 amino acids. The CDR3 spells CASSLVTGYPGELFF. As DNA, the CDR3 is TGTGCCAGCAGCTTAGTGACAGGGTACCCCGGGGAGCTGTTTTTT.

This clone was counted a single time. The rearrangement joins TRBV7-2 to TRBJ2-1; 10 nucleotides line up with TRBD1. Germline lookup yields CDR1 SGHTA and CDR2 FQGNSA. There are 15 residues in the CDR3. V gave up 5 bases and J gave up 5 bases; unmatched junction bases: 6. For the CDR3, the DNA is TGTGCCAGCAGCCCGACAGGGGGCCGAAACAATGAGCAGTTCTTC. It specifies CASSPTGGRNNEQFF.

J is TRBJ1-2 and V is TRBV7-9; possibly TRBD1 for D (6 bases). The V and J ends lost 1 base and 1 base respectively, with 13 bases between them. Per the germline V gene, CDR1 is SEHNR and CDR2 is FQNEAQ (reference sequence). The CDR3 extends over 16 amino acids. CDR3 DNA: TGTGCCAGCAGCTTAGTTTGGGACAACAATAACTATGGCTACACCTTC. Translating it yields CASSLVWDNNNYGYTF.

The chain employs TRBV1 and TRBJ2-4; the listed D gene, TRBD2, was not tested against the DNA. TRBV1 is marked as a pseudogene. The CDR3 extends over 20 amino acids. The CDR3 region is CTSSQEGKVAGSVAKNIQYF. CDR3 DNA: TGCACCAGCAGCCAAGAAGGGAAGGTAGCGGGATCCGTAGCCAAAAACATTCAGTACTTC.

The chain couples TRBV5-5 to TRBJ2-7, with D unresolved. The CDR3 has 14 residues. V lost 0 bases, J lost 3 bases, and 10 bases lay in between. Germline assignment: CDR1 SGHKS and CDR2 YYEKEE (reference sequence). The CDR3 spells CASSLGQDFYEQYF. The CDR3, as DNA: TGTGCCAGCAGCTTGGGCCAAGACTTCTACGAGCAGTACTTC.

The chain combines TRBV6-6 with TRBJ1-4; TRBD1 matches at 10 bases. This CDR3 spans 15 amino acids. Germline CDR1 is MNHNY and CDR2 is SVGAGI (reference sequence). V dropped 7 bases and J dropped 5; count of bases not matched to a gene: 7. The CDR3 reads CASTTWDRGNEKLFF. The CDR3, as DNA: TGTGCCAGCACAACGTGGGACAGGGGAAATGAAAAACTGTTTTTT.

This rearrangement joins TRBV5-4 to TRBJ1-1; D gene ambiguous. The CDR3 spans 14 residues. The V end lost 4 bases, the J end lost 1 base, and 11 bases lay between the germline ends. Germline loops: CDR1 SGHNT, CDR2 YYREEE (reference sequence). This chain's CDR3 is CASSPAPGNTEAFF. The CDR3 DNA reads TGTGCCAGCAGCCCAGCTCCGGGGAACACTGAAGCTTTCTTT. The full variable domain, rest sourced from reference TRBV5-4 and TRBJ1-1, is ETGVTQSPTHLIKTRGQQVTLRCSSQSGHNTVSWYQQALGQGPQFIFQYYREEENGRGNFPPRFSGLQFPNYSSELNVNALELDDSALYLCASSPAPGNTEAFFGQGTRLTVV.

This chain links TRBV4-3 with TRBJ2-5, with D possibly being TRBD1 (5 bases). Between the trimmed V and J ends, which lost 1 base and 0 bases, there was a span of 9 bases. CDR1 is LGHNA and CDR2 is YSLEER in the germline V gene. The CDR3 runs to 15 residues. CDR3 DNA sequence: TGCGCCAGCAGCCAAGGGCAGGGTTACCAAGAGACCCAGTACTTC. Protein sequence: CASSQGQGYQETQYF.

The J gene is TRBJ1-2, the V gene TRBV18; D gene uncertain. This CDR3 spans 13 amino acids. V was pared by 0 bases and J by 4 bases, with 6 bases between. Germline CDR1 and CDR2: KGHSH and LQKENI. CDR3 loop: CASSPPTTYGYTF. CDR3 bases: TGTGCCAGCTCACCACCGACAACCTATGGCTACACCTTC.

This clone was counted a single time. V and J are TRBV15 and TRBJ1-1; 8 positions agree with TRBD1. Trimming at V came to 5 bases and at J to 3 bases, leaving 5 bases not matched to a gene. Per the germline V gene, CDR1 is LNHNV and CDR2 is YYDKDF (reference sequence). The CDR3 is 14 residues long. CDR3 loop: CATSPGQGYTEAFF. The CDR3 nucleotides are TGTGCCACCAGCCCTGGACAGGGTTACACTGAAGCTTTCTTT.